This T cell receptor (beta chain) was identified during a study of cytomegalovirus exposure and HLA in healthy donors (TCRdb year 2017). Turning to the overall study: According to an earlier analysis of several hundred of the donors, about 180 million T cells yielded 117 million unique TCR beta sequences and 250 to 350 Gb of sequence data. Roughly 300 gigabases of sequencing data and tens of millions of unique TCR sequences were included in an early release covering roughly 600 HLA-typed donors. Of the 300 to 500 genotyped donors, 65% to 90% were placed in the genetic ancestry cluster associated with self-reported Caucasian donors. The study was designed to test whether signatures of past pathogen exposure could be identified by cataloging public T cell receptors. The T cell repertoires of 670 or so subjects were profiled by immunosequencing and related to cytomegalovirus serostatus. Besides the first cohort of 500 to 700 subjects, a separate validation cohort made up of 120 or so different subjects was used. High-throughput TCR immunosequencing, statistical association of individual TCRs with disease status, and machine learning were combined to predict cytomegalovirus infection status. To study patterns of TCR occurrence, a later analysis re-analyzed previously published TCR beta repertoires from several hundred donors and added high-resolution HLA genotyping. Rather than using new phenotypic data, the later analysis identified candidate immune exposures from TCR beta sequences and from how often those sequences occurred across donors. In an earlier analysis of about 590 of the donors, high-throughput TCR beta sequencing was used to judge whether each TCR beta V gene segment behaved as functional or pseudogenic. Donor age, sex, ethnicity and CMV serostatus were compiled alongside the repertoire data. Genome-wide SNP genotypes for about 65% of the 666 donors were used in a later genetic analysis, which treated that subset as a discovery cohort. All discovery cohort repertoires had been generated on a single sequencing platform. HLA typing included class I and class II loci at four-digit resolution. Typing coverage varied by locus: roughly 620-640 donors for A, B, C, DRB1 and DQB1; approximately 560 for DQA1; some 610 for DPA1; fewer than 480 for DPB1. Several DR-DQ haplotypes were handled as single units for association and clustering because linkage in the cohort was strong. On average, around 240,000 unique TCR beta nucleotide sequences were sequenced per donor among 398 genotyped donors of the cohort, with 15% to 20% of those sequences being non-productive.

The cohort consisted of more than 650 healthy bone marrow donors. Cohort members were all nominally healthy when sampled, although unrecorded immune exposures were likely present. The donor tested CMV seropositive, placing the donor among the 289 seropositive members of the cohort. A peripheral blood sample was collected from each donor, and TCR beta sequencing was performed on peripheral blood mononuclear cells. The Qiagen DNeasy Blood Extraction Kit was used to extract genomic DNA from the blood cell samples. Turning to this clone: The antigen it binds to is not known. Base qualities are not recorded, but no much larger clone differs from it by a single base.

The CDR3 numbers 14 residues from cysteine through phenylalanine. Here the CDR3 DNA is all that survives: 42 bases in frame from base 1. Unmatched junction bases come to 6, with V trimmed by 3 bases and J by 6 bases. CDR1 and CDR2, looked up from the germline V gene, are SGHRS and YFSETQ. The protocol used for the library was the immunoSEQ multiplex PCR assay. A mixture of 60 forward primers for TCR Vbeta segments and 13 reverse primers for TCR Jbeta segments was used in the multiplex PCR. Amplification of the CDR3 region of rearranged TCR beta genes was performed with a multiplex PCR assay on genomic DNA. The Illumina HiSeq System was used to sequence the amplified TCR beta libraries as 87-base-pair reads. On the authors' methods: In a later analysis, 70 million to 95 million unique TCR beta chains were counted across the 650 to 700 repertoires, and around 11 million of these chains were shared by at least two donors. Raw reads were error-corrected and collapsed into unique sequences by a nearest-neighbor algorithm in which closely related sequences were merged to remove PCR and sequencing errors. Alignment of CDR3 sequences to IMGT reference sequences was used to assign V, D and J gene segments. For a sequence to be retained, at least a six-nucleotide match to both a V gene segment and a J gene segment was required. A rearrangement counted as productive if the CDR3 had no stop codons and remained in frame with V and J, and every other rearrangement counted as non-productive. Following IMGT convention, CDR3 was defined as the stretch from the second conserved V-encoded cysteine to the conserved J-encoded phenylalanine. The earlier analysis of roughly 590 of the donors excluded sequences that lacked an unambiguous match to a single V gene segment. An earlier analysis of a few hundred of the donors called V segments functional above 56.7% productive rearrangements and segregating when the between-donor standard deviation exceeded 5%. A statistical classification framework was developed to diagnose cytomegalovirus status using the catalog of TCR beta chain sequences. In a later analysis, V and J genes were assigned by comparing TCR nucleotide sequences against IMGT/GENE-DB human TR gene sequences. Using the TCRdist pipeline, a later analysis assigned CDR3 sequences along with most-parsimonious VDJ recombination scenarios. In a later analysis, each TCR beta chain was defined by its CDR3 amino acid sequence together with its V-gene family, and reads lacking a unique V-gene family were excluded. As a way to deal with suspected cross-contamination and a sequencing artifact, a later analysis dropped 500 to 700 nucleotide sequences that were highly shared and had low generation probability. For each public chain, a later analysis derived a clonal expansion index from normalized ranks of inferred template counts within each repertoire. Generation probabilities in a later analysis came from a VDJ recombination model fitted to out-of-frame rearrangements, and those results were checked against IGoR. In a later analysis, hypergeometric tests were used to score TCR-TCR, TCR-HLA and TCR-CMV co-occurrence, with a repertoire-size bias correction applied to TCR pairs. In a later analysis, false discovery rates were estimated by permuting HLA or CMV assignments 20 times. A later analysis grouped co-occurring TCRs with DBSCAN, adding TCRdist sequence similarity when clustering within HLA-allele-positive subsets. Repertoires with fewer than 30,000 or more than 120,000 public chains were left out of co-occurrence clustering, as were five repertoires with anomalous nucleotide sharing. The source is immuneACCESS, and TCRdb retained only in-frame sequences with V and J called. Part of the clones is not carried over; for the studies checked, unresolved V genes explain less than half of this, and the remainder is unexplained. V, J and clone size were drawn from that table, and D and trimming were deduced from the DNA. This sample lists 150,000 or so clones; approximately 80% were detected once. The ten largest account for approximately 13% of the sample.

The research as a whole found: A few of the identified cytomegalovirus-associated TCR beta chains were confirmed in vitro to be specific for cytomegalovirus antigens. In a later genetic analysis, a missense DCLRE1C variant was associated with V-gene and J-gene trimming of TCR beta chains, and the association was replicated in an independent cohort. A later analysis found that most CMV-associated TCR beta chains appeared HLA-restricted, with HLA associations seemingly driven largely by CMV exposure. Specific HLA alleles were associated with roughly 16,000 TCR beta sequences at a false discovery rate of 0.05 in a later analysis. In this cohort, only TCR beta chains were sequenced, and detectable features were limited by the absence of alpha or paired-chain data. Several of the top co-occurrence clusters appeared to be linked to parvovirus B19, influenza, CMV and Epstein-Barr virus, according to a later analysis. The study gave a list of some 150 TCR beta chains associated with cytomegalovirus. Linkage disequilibrium might explain the correlated functional status among segregating V segments, but an unknown experimental factor could not be excluded. Compared with equally common non-associated chains, HLA-associated TCR beta chains in a later analysis were more clonally expanded and had lower generation probabilities. A cluster of highly shared sequence variants was judged likely to be a technical artifact of the sequencing pipeline. Because HLA typing was unavailable for some donors at each locus, only the typed subset was used in association tests. The presence/absence analyses assumed that sequencing depth was roughly uniform across donors, and that assumption may not be true. According to a later genetic analysis, donors in an Asian-associated ancestry cluster had fewer N-insertions in productive TCRs than the roughly 700-donor mean. When HLA alleles, especially DR and DQ, strongly co-occurred, attributing TCR associations to individual alleles was difficult. Some IMGT-functional V segments, including TRBV6-2 and TRBV6-3, could not be told apart with the 87-base-pair reads, so those segments were excluded. Because counts were too low, approximately 15 rarely observed V segments, including chromosome 9 orphons, were excluded from the earlier analysis of some 540 of the donors. In an earlier analysis of 587 of the donors, most TCR beta V segments appeared in productive rearrangements about 90% or about 30% of the time, broadly matching IMGT annotations. CMV serostatus was the only immune exposure information available for the cohort. It was suggested by the authors that the approach could potentially be generalized to other disease states and immunological phenotypes. According to a later analysis, TCR association rates differed among HLA loci, with DRB1 alleles showing the most associated TCRs and HLA-C alleles showing the fewest. A further reported finding was that TCR beta sequences accurately predicted the HLA-A and HLA-B alleles for most subjects in the first cohort. Most TCR sequences were observed very rarely across donors, whereas some public TCRs were present in many individuals. The classifier was reported to diagnose cytomegalovirus status with high specificity and sensitivity in both the original and validation cohorts.

The V and J genes are TRBV5-1 and TRBJ1-2, with 9 junctional bases fitting TRBD1. This receptor was identified in a man aged 40-50 years in good health and CMV-seropositive. Sequencing used PBMCs. The CDR3 reads as follows: CASSSYRGQDGYTF. The base sequence is TGCGCCAGCAGCTCCTACAGGGGGCAGGATGGCTACACCTTC. The CDR3 plus the reference TRBV5-1 and TRBJ1-2 genes for the other parts give the full variable domain: KAGVTQTPRYLIKTRGQQVTLSCSPISGHRSVSWYQQTPGQGLQFLFEYFSETQRNKGNFPGRFSGRQFSNSRSEMNVSTLELGDSALYLCASSSYRGQDGYTFGSGTRLTVV.